This T cell receptor (beta chain) came from a study of blood T cell repertoires in COVID-19. For the study at large: Spain, Italy and the United States supplied samples that represented acute and convalescent COVID-19. T cells, B-cell-depleted T cells, or PBMCs supplied cDNA or gDNA.

Authors' methods: The assay estimated nucleated cells by amplifying reference gene primers. Method: immunoSEQ multiplex PCR; TCRdb's copy keeps in-frame clones and lacks some. V and J calls and clone size are as listed in that table; D and trimming were resolved from the DNA. The sample has a few hundred thousand clones; approximately 89% are singletons. CDR1 is DFQATT, CDR2 SNEGSKA, per germline (reference sequence). The CDR3 has 15 amino acids. V dropped 3 bases and J dropped 1 base, with 13 bases sitting between them. Sequencing was performed on peripheral blood. The receptor's source is a man aged 35 to 55 who had recovered from COVID-19. The genes are TRBV20-1 and TRBJ2-4; D perhaps matches TRBD2 (5 bases). CDR3 residues: CSASYGNGAKNIQYF. The CDR3, as DNA: TGCAGTGCTAGTTACGGGAATGGGGCCAAAAACATTCAGTACTTC.